This TCR beta chain appears in the sequencing data of a study of T-cell memory formation after mild COVID-19 (dated by TCRdb to 2020 to 2022). Background on the whole study: TCR sequence clusters from the two donors were largely donor specific. In a couple of donors, T-cell clones that expanded and contracted after mild COVID-19 were tracked by sequencing TCRalpha and TCRbeta repertoires over time. Two young, previously healthy adult volunteers, one female and one male, were included in the cohort.

The run used an Illumina NovaSeq 6000. cDNA libraries for TCRalpha and TCRbeta were prepared by 5'RACE using constant-segment primers, with sample barcodes and unique molecular identifiers added. Trizol reagent was used to extract RNA from every sample. Library amplification was performed in two PCR steps, and a second sample barcode and Illumina TruSeq adapters were introduced in the second step. Sequencing of the libraries was done on an Illumina NovaSeq, producing 2 x 150 bp paired-end reads. Regarding the original processing steps: Reads were demultiplexed and collapsed into UMI-guided consensus sequences with migec v1.2.7. Using mixcr v2.1.11, UMI consensuses were aligned to TRA and TRB V and J templates and then assembled into clonotypes. A clonotype was counted as expanded or contracted only if both edgeR and NoisET called the change significant, with noise models trained on biological replicates. edgeR calls used a false discovery rate-adjusted p below 0.01 and a log2 fold-change threshold of 1. As an exploratory analysis of dynamics, PCA with hierarchical clustering was applied to max-normalized trajectories of the 1000 most abundant clonotypes. Each responding clone was given a CD4 or CD8 phenotype based on the CD4+ and CD8+ repertoires, which had been sequenced separately. TCRdb's own reprocessing of the public reads used fastp at Q25 and MiXCR and kept productive beta chains. Under each unique CDR3 protein, matching rows form one entry showing the most common genes and DNA. The authors' filters were not applied to this entry. Here the sample has around 80,000 distinct CDR3 sequences; about 15% occur a single time. 30% to 35% of the sample goes to the ten largest clones.

This clonotype has just a few counts. Its cognate antigen has yet to be identified. No base-level quality is on record; no much larger clone is a single base apart. PBMCs were isolated by Ficoll-Paque density gradient centrifugation. The CDR3 spans 14 residues, from the cysteine through the phenylalanine. The only DNA kept is the CDR3, 42 bases in frame from the first base. CDR1 KGHDR and CDR2 SFDVKD were looked up in the germline V gene. Trimming costs V 9 bases and J 0 bases, and their ends lie 10 bases apart. Overall results and qualifications from the work: Some responding clones were detected in pre-infection memory, suggesting pre-existing cross-reactive memory T cells joined the SARS-CoV-2 response. The second-wave clones that peaked on day 37 were not confirmed to be SARS-CoV-2 specific. From day 15 to 85, contracting clones showed balanced CD4/CD8 phenotypes, whereas a second wave of clones that expanded from day 15 to 37 leaned towards CD4+. The study covered only a couple of mild cases, and larger cohorts including severe cases with pre-infection samples were considered necessary. Contracting CD4+ clones appeared mostly in the CM and EM memory subsets, whereas CD8+ clones were enriched in EMRA.

This TCR came from an adult woman who had mild COVID-19 (a few samples of this study predate the infection). The sample titles of this study are shuffled in the database, so cell type and time point are left out; the donor was told from shared clones. Input material: PBMCs or a T cell subset sorted from them (not recorded which). The rearranged chain carries TRBV24-1 and TRBJ2-2; no confident D gene assignment can be made. The base sequence is TGTGCCACCTCAGGACCTTCGAACACCGGGGAGCTGTTTTTT. Its protein product is CATSGPSNTGELFF.